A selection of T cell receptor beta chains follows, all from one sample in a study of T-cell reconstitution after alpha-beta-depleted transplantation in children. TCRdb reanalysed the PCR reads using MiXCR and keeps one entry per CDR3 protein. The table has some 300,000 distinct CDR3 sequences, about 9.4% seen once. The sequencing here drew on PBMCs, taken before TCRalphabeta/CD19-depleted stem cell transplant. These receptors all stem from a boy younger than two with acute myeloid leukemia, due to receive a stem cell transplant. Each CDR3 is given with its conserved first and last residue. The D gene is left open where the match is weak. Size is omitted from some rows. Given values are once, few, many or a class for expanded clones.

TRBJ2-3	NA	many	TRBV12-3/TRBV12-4	TGTGCCAGCAGCAGACAGAGCACAGATACGCAGTATTTT	CASSRQSTDTQYF
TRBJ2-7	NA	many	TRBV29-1	TGCAGCGTTGGCGATCCAGGGACCTACGAGCAGTACTTC	CSVGDPGTYEQYF
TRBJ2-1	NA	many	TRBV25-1	TGTGCCAGCAGTGACGGCAGGGCCAACAATGAGCAGTTCTTC	CASSDGRANNEQFF
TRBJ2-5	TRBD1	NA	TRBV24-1	TGTGCCACCAGCAGACAGGGGAGGGAGACCCAGTACTTC	CATSRQGRETQYF
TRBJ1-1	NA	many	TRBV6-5	TGTGCCAGCAGTTACTCGAAGGGTTTTGAAGCTTTCTTT	CASSYSKGFEAFF
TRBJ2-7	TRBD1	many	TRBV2	TGTGCCATAACCGGGACAGAGGACAACGAGCAGTACTTC	CAITGTEDNEQYF
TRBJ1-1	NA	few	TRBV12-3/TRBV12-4	TGTGCCAGCAGTTTAAGTCAGTTGGGCACTGAAGCTTTCTTT	CASSLSQLGTEAFF
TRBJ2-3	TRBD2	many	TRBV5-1	TGCGCCAGCAGCCCAGCGGGGGGGAATTTAAGCACAGATACGCAGTATTTT	CASSPAGGNLSTDTQYF
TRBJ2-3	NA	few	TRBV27	TGTGCCAGCAGGGCAGGGACCACAGATACGCAGTATTTT	CASRAGTTDTQYF
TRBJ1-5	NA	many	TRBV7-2	TGTGCCAGCAGCTTAGGAGTAGGGAATCAGCCCCAGCATTTT	CASSLGVGNQPQHF
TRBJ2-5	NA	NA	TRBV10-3	TGTGCCATCAGTGAGTCCTTAGAGACCCAGTACTTC	CAISESLETQYF
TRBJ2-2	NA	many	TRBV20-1	TGCAGTGCTAGGGCTTTGGGGGGCGCGAACACCGGGGAGCTGTTTTTT	CSARALGGANTGELFF
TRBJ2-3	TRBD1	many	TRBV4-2	TGTGCCAGCAGCCAAGAGACAGGGGCCTTCACAGATACGCAGTATTTT	CASSQETGAFTDTQYF
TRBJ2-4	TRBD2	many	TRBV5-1	TGCGCCAGCAGCCCCAACGGACTAGCGGGACAAAACATTCAGTACTTC	CASSPNGLAGQNIQYF
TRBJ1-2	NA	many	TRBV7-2	TGTGCCAGCAGCTTAGGGAAAGGCTACACCTTC	CASSLGKGYTF
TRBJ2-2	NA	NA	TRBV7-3	TGTGCCAGCAGCTCGCGGGGCGCGGCGAACACCGGGGAGCTGTTTTTT	CASSSRGAANTGELFF
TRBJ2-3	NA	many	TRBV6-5	TGTGCCAGCGGGTTTTATACGCAGTATTTT	CASGFYTQYF
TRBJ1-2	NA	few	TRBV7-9	TGTGCCAGCAGCTCCGGGACTAGGGGCTACACCTTC	CASSSGTRGYTF
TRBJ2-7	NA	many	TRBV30	TGTGCCTGGAGTCCACCGGGACATCGGTACGAGCAGTACTTC	CAWSPPGHRYEQYF
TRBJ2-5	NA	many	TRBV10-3	TGTGCCATCAGTGACCGGGCCCAAGAGACCCAGTACTTC	CAISDRAQETQYF
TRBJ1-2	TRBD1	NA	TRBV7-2	TGTGCCAGCAGCTTCCCCAGGACAGGGTTTGGCTACACCTTC	CASSFPRTGFGYTF
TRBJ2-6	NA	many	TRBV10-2	TGCGCCAGCAGGACCGCCGGGGGTGGGGCCAACGTCCTGACTTTC	CASRTAGGGANVLTF
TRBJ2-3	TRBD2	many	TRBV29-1	TGCAGCGTTGAAAGGACTAGCGGGGGGCCTAGCACAGATACGCAGTATTTT	CSVERTSGGPSTDTQYF
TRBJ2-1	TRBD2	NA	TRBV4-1	TGCGCCAGCAGCCCCCCGGGAGGAGGGATTTGGGATGAGCAGTTCTTC	CASSPPGGGIWDEQFF
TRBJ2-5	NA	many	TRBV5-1	TGCGCCAGCAGTCGTACCTTCAATTTCCAAGAGACCCAGTACTTC	CASSRTFNFQETQYF
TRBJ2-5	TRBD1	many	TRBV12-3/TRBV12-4	TGTGCCAGCAGGCCGGTAGGGGGCTTAGGAAAGGAGACCCAGTACTTC	CASRPVGGLGKETQYF
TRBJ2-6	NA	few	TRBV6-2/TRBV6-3	TGTGCCAGCAGTTTGGAGCGCGACGCGATCTCTGGGGCCAACGTCCTGACTTTC	CASSLERDAISGANVLTF
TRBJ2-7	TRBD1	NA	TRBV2	TGTGCCAGCAGGCCTGATCCGGGACAGGGGTACGAGCAGTACTTC	CASRPDPGQGYEQYF
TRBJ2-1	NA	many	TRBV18	TGTGCCAGCTCACCACGTACGGGGGAGCAGTTCTTC	CASSPRTGEQFF
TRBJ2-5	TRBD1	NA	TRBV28	TGTGCCAGCAGTTTAGTCTGGGGCAGGGGGCTAGAGACCCAGTACTTC	CASSLVWGRGLETQYF
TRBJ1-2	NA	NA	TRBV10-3	TGTGCCATCAGTGTGGGCAGGGGCTATGGCTACACCTTC	CAISVGRGYGYTF
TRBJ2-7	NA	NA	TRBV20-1	TGCAGTGCTAGAGGATCTTTGGGATACGAGCAGTACTTC	CSARGSLGYEQYF
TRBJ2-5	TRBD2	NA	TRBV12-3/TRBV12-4	TGTGGCAGCAGAGCGGGGGGGCAAGAGACCCAGTACTTC	CGSRAGGQETQYF
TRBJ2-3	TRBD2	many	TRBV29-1	TGCAGCGTTACCGGGAGGGCATGGAGCACAGATACGCAGTATTTT	CSVTGRAWSTDTQYF
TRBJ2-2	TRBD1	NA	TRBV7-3	TGTGCCAGCACCTTAAGGCCGGGACAGGGAAACACCGGGGAGCTGTTTTTT	CASTLRPGQGNTGELFF
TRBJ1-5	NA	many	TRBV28	TGTACCTCCAGCAAATCGGGGCGAGGCAATCAGCCCCAGCATTTT	CTSSKSGRGNQPQHF
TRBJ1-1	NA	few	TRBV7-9	TGTGCCAGCAGCTTATCTTGGCGGGCGGGGGCGAACACTGAAGCTTTCTTT	CASSLSWRAGANTEAFF
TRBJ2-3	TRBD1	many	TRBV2	TGTGCCAGCAGACCGGGACAGGGAAGAGATACGCAGTATTTT	CASRPGQGRDTQYF
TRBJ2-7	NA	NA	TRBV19	TGTGCCAGTAGTATAGATCTGCTGGGTAACGAGCAGTACTTC	CASSIDLLGNEQYF
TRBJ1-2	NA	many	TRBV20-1	TGCAGCTTACCTCCAGAGGCCTATGGCTACACCTTC	CSLPPEAYGYTF